The text below deals with one T cell receptor (beta chain). What it binds is unknown. This sample is drawn from a study of cytomegalovirus exposure and HLA in healthy donors. Whole-study results and caveats: In vitro confirmation showed a few CMV-associated chains to be CMV antigen specific.

Losses at the gene ends were 0 bases for V and 3 bases for J; bases not matched to a gene: 2. CDR1 and CDR2 (germline): LNHNV, YYDKDF (reference sequence). The CDR3 is 14 amino acids. The table came from immunoSEQ multiplex PCR; TCRdb's copy has only in-frame clones and leaves some out. Among around 150,000 clones listed, approximately 80% were seen once. The receptor was derived from a man under 40 in good health and CMV-seropositive. The chain joins TRBV15 to TRBJ2-7, with TRBD2 matching 7 bases. Sequencing input: PBMCs. CDR3 protein: CATSRERGSYEQYF. In DNA, the CDR3 is TGTGCCACCAGCAGAGAGCGGGGGAGCTACGAGCAGTACTTC.